What follows are 31 T cell receptor beta chains derived from one specimen sequenced in a study of T cell responses to AZD1222 COVID-19 vaccine. Some clones are missing from TCRdb's copy, which holds only in-frame ones; the method was immunoSEQ multiplex PCR. The sample records tens of thousands of clones, around 73% being singletons. The source was peripheral blood, collected on day 0 of AZD1222 vaccination. Receptors were obtained from an adult in good health.

V and J are TRBV5-6 and TRBJ1-2; the match to TRBD1 covers 7 bases. This CDR3 comprises 15 residues. CDR1 and CDR2 (germline): SGHDT, YYEEEE. V lost 2 bases, J lost 4 bases, and 8 bases stayed unmatched. DNA of the CDR3: TGTGCCAGCAGCTTCTTCGACAGGGCTGGCTATGGCTACACCTTC. It codes for CASSFFDRAGYGYTF. Based on the CDR3 plus reference TRBV5-6 and TRBJ1-2, the full variable domain is DAGVTQSPTHLIKTRGQQVTLRCSPKSGHDTVSWYQQALGQGPQFIFQYYEEEERQRGNFPDRFSGHQFPNYSSELNVNALLLGDSALYLCASSFFDRAGYGYTFGSGTRLTVV.

This clone came up once. The chain couples TRBV4-3 to TRBJ1-1; tentatively, D is TRBD1 (6 bases). The V gene's germline CDR1 is LGHNA and CDR2 YSLEER. The germline V and J ends were trimmed by 0 bases and 3 bases, with 14 bases remaining between them. The CDR3 contains 16 residues. Here the CDR3 reads CASSQDGGALDTEAFF. In nucleotides, the CDR3 is TGCGCCAGCAGCCAAGACGGGGGGGCTTTAGACACTGAAGCTTTCTTT.

The chain recombines TRBV4-3 with TRBJ2-7, with 10 positions matching TRBD1. Germline CDR1 reads LGHNA; CDR2 reads YSLEER. The V gene end was trimmed by 5 bases and the J gene end by 0 bases; junction bases not matched to a gene: 7. The CDR3 loop spans 16 amino acids. The CDR3 protein is CASSAIWTGGSYEQYF. The DNA for the CDR3 is TGCGCCAGCAGCGCTATCTGGACAGGGGGCTCCTACGAGCAGTACTTC.

This rearrangement joins TRBV30 to TRBJ1-4; D gene ambiguous. Germline values: CDR1 GTSNPN, CDR2 SVGIG (reference sequence). This CDR3 has 13 amino acids. Trimming took off 5 bases at V and 6 bases at J, with 13 bases between the two ends. The CDR3 sequence: CAWAPTGYEKLFF. In DNA form, the CDR3 reads TGTGCCTGGGCCCCAACCGGGTATGAAAAACTGTTTTTT.

The chain is built from TRBV5-1 and TRBJ1-4; D remains unclear. The CDR3 is 15 amino acids. V lost 4 bases and J lost 0, with 10 bases in between. Germline V gene lookup returns CDR1 SGHRS and CDR2 YFSETQ. The CDR3 protein is CASSPAVATNEKLFF. The DNA of the CDR3 is TGCGCCAGCAGCCCCGCGGTTGCAACTAATGAAAAACTGTTTTTT.

The V gene is TRBV7-2, the J gene TRBJ2-2; D might be TRBD2 (5 bases). This CDR3 comprises 13 residues. Germline CDR1 SGHTA, CDR2 FQGNSA. With 2 bases removed from V and 5 bases from J, the gap between germline ends came to 6 bases. CDR3 in amino acids: CASSLRDTGELFF. Written as DNA, the CDR3 is TGTGCCAGCAGCTTACGGGATACCGGGGAGCTGTTTTTT. Combining the CDR3 with reference TRBV7-2 and TRBJ2-2 gives the whole variable domain GAGVSQSPSNKVTEKGKDVELRCDPISGHTALYWYRQSLGQGLEFLIYFQGNSAPDKSGLPSDRFSAERTGGSVSTLTIQRTQQEDSAVYLCASSLRDTGELFFGEGSRLTVL.

The CDR3 region has the DNA TGTGCCAGCAGTTGGCCTAGCGGCCAAGAGACCCAGTACTTC. Its translation is CASSWPSGQETQYF. The rearrangement links TRBV6-5 to TRBJ2-5; 7 bases match TRBD2. The CDR3 sequence is 14 residues long. J was trimmed by 1 base and V by 4 bases; bases with no gene match: 3. Germline CDR1 MNHEY, CDR2 SVGAGI.

The chain joins TRBV20-1 to TRBJ2-5; unclear D gene. The length of the CDR3 is 11 residues. Germline-derived CDR1 and CDR2 are DFQATT and SNEGSKA (reference sequence). V lost 2 bases, J lost 5 bases, and 6 bases lay in between. Written as DNA, the CDR3 is TGCAGTGCTAGAAGAAGGGAGACCCAGTACTTC. It is translated as CSARRRETQYF.

The V call is TRBV11-2, the J call TRBJ2-3; tentatively, D is TRBD1 (5 bases). Germline assignment: CDR1 SGHAT and CDR2 FQNNGV. The CDR3 consists of 14 residues. Between the trimmed V and J ends, which lost 0 bases and 6 bases, there was a span of 10 bases. The CDR3 DNA sequence: TGTGCCAGCAGCTTAGAGGCAGGGTGGGATACGCAGTATTTT. It is translated as CASSLEAGWDTQYF.

This chain uses TRBV6-5 with TRBJ1-5; 7 nucleotides line up with TRBD1. Germline CDR1 MNHEY, CDR2 SVGAGI. V shed 8 bases and J 7 bases; nucleotides not matched to a gene: 14. CDR3 length equals 15 residues. The CDR3 region has the DNA TGTGCCAGCCTCTGGGACACAGGGGTGAGCCAGCCCCAGCATTTT. It translates to CASLWDTGVSQPQHF.

The chain has TRBV15 and TRBJ1-5; 9 bases map to TRBD1. V lost 5 bases and J lost 1; bases outside the gene matches: 3. From germline, CDR1 is LNHNV and CDR2 YYDKDF (reference sequence). This CDR3 is built from 15 residues. This CDR3 reads CATSPDRGSNQPQHF. The CDR3 nucleotides are TGTGCCACCAGCCCTGACAGGGGGAGCAATCAGCCCCAGCATTTT.

The chain links TRBV4-3 to TRBJ2-7, with 8 bases matching TRBD1. Germline V gene sequence: CDR1 LGHNA, CDR2 YSLEER. Trimming took 4 bases from V and 2 from J; bases not matched to a gene: 10. There are 16 residues in the CDR3. CDR3 amino acids: CASSRIAGTGPYEQYF. In DNA form, the CDR3 reads TGCGCCAGCAGCCGCATTGCCGGGACAGGACCCTACGAGCAGTACTTC.

The J gene is TRBJ2-2, the V gene TRBV5-1; maybe TRBD2 (5 bases). V lost 4 bases and J lost 2, with 15 bases in between. CDR3 length: 16 amino acids. CDR1 is SGHRS, CDR2 YFSETQ, per germline. The CDR3 DNA sequence: TGCGCCAGCAGCCGGAGGTTGCGGCTCAACACCGGGGAGCTGTTTTTT. It translates to CASSRRLRLNTGELFF.

The chain employs TRBV19 and TRBJ1-2, with TRBD1 identical over 7 bases. The germline V gene has CDR1 LNHDA and CDR2 SQIVND (reference sequence). With 6 bases clipped from V and 4 bases from J, the junction kept 8 bases outside the gene matches. The CDR3 extends over 14 amino acids. CDR3 sequence: CASRGTDPFYGYTF. The CDR3 bases are TGTGCCAGTAGAGGGACAGACCCTTTCTATGGCTACACCTTC.

This chain links TRBV10-3 with TRBJ1-3; perhaps TRBD1 as D (6 bases). This CDR3 is built from 14 residues. CDR1 is ENHRY and CDR2 is SYGVKD in the germline V gene. The V gene lost 6 bases and the J gene lost 0 bases, with 9 bases spanning the gap. The CDR3 bases are TGTGCCATCAGACCGGACAGCTCTGGAAACACCATATATTTT. Its protein product is CAIRPDSSGNTIYF.

This rearrangement joins TRBV18 to TRBJ2-1, with no clear D. This CDR3 has 11 amino acids. Per germline, CDR1 KGHSH and CDR2 LQKENI. The germline V and J ends were trimmed by 1 base and 8 bases, with 3 bases remaining between them. The CDR3 region is CASSPQDEQFF. CDR3 nucleotides: TGTGCCAGCTCACCACAAGATGAGCAGTTCTTC.

The CDR3 DNA is TGTGCCAGCAGCCAACACTCTACTAGCGGGAGGAGCACAGATACGCAGTATTTT. This sequence encodes CASSQHSTSGRSTDTQYF. This chain joins TRBV5-8 and TRBJ2-3, with 12 bases identical to TRBD2. The germline V gene encodes CDR1 SGHTS and CDR2 YDEGEE. Trimming removed 4 bases from V and 0 bases from J; junction bases left unmatched: 9. This CDR3 is 18 amino acids long. Full variable domain (outside the CDR3, taken from reference TRBV5-8 and TRBJ2-3): EAGVTQSPTHLIKTRGQQATLRCSPISGHTSVYWYQQALGLGLQFLLWYDEGEERNRGNFPPRFSGRQFPNYSSELNVNALELEDSALYLCASSQHSTSGRSTDTQYFGPGTRLTVL.

The chain combines TRBV29-1 with TRBJ2-2; 7 nucleotides align to TRBD2. Germline V lookup: CDR1 SQVTM, CDR2 ANQGSEA. Losses at the gene ends were 5 bases for V and 7 bases for J; bases not matched to a gene: 13. There are 15 residues in the CDR3. The CDR3 DNA reads as TGCAGCGTTTCTCTAGCGGAGGGGAATAGCGGGGAGCTGTTTTTT. This gives the protein CSVSLAEGNSGELFF.

V is TRBV10-3 and J is TRBJ1-5, with TRBD1 identical over 8 bases. The CDR3 is made up of 18 amino acids. J gave up 0 bases and V 0 bases, and 7 bases lay outside the gene matches. Germline CDR1 and CDR2: ENHRY and SYGVKD. CDR3 region: CAISESAGGSYSNQPQHF. The CDR3 DNA follows: TGTGCCATCAGTGAGTCTGCAGGGGGCTCATATAGCAATCAGCCCCAGCATTTT.

The chain links TRBV30 to TRBJ2-5; D unclear. CDR1 GTSNPN and CDR2 SVGIG come from the germline V gene (reference sequence). Trimming pared 4 bases from V and 4 bases from J, leaving 13 bases between. The CDR3 sequence is 13 residues long. The CDR3 reads CAWTPAVTETQYF. The CDR3 nucleotides are TGTGCCTGGACCCCGGCGGTAACAGAGACCCAGTACTTC.

The chain combines TRBV7-6 with TRBJ2-1, with 9 bases lining up with TRBD2. In germline, CDR1 is SGHVS, CDR2 FNYEAQ. The CDR3 contains 15 residues. The V gene end was trimmed by 4 bases and the J gene end by 9 bases; junction bases not matched to a gene: 10. In DNA, the CDR3 is TGTGCCAGCAGCTGGACTAGCGCATCTCATGGTGAGCAGTTCTTC. Protein: CASSWTSASHGEQFF.

The rearrangement joins TRBV6-6 to TRBJ1-1; tentatively, D is TRBD1 (6 bases). V lost 5 bases and J 4 bases, leaving 17 bases between the germline ends. This CDR3 is built from 15 residues. CDR1 MNHNY and CDR2 SVGAGI come from the germline V gene (reference sequence). The CDR3 spells CASSDRLLLGTEAFF. CDR3 DNA sequence: TGTGCCAGCAGTGACAGGCTCCTTCTGGGCACTGAAGCTTTCTTT.

The rearrangement uses TRBV2 and TRBJ1-2, with TRBD1 identical over 7 bases. V dropped 7 bases and J dropped 7; count of bases not matched to a gene: 6. The CDR3 runs 12 residues. CDR1 is SNHLY and CDR2 is FYNNEI in the germline V gene. This CDR3 is CASTTGVVGYTF. In DNA form, the CDR3 reads TGTGCCAGCACTACAGGGGTGGTTGGCTACACCTTC.

The CDR3 DNA is TGTGCCAGCAGCCCCACCCCCAGCGGTGGGGCCAACGTCCTGACTTTC. Translated, it gives CASSPTPSGGANVLTF. V gene TRBV28 combines with J gene TRBJ2-6, with D maybe TRBD2 (5 bases). Germline lookup yields CDR1 MDHEN and CDR2 SYDVKM. V dropped 6 bases and J dropped 3 bases, with 15 bases sitting between them. This CDR3 is 16 amino acids long.

The genes are TRBV28 and TRBJ1-2, with a possible D match to TRBD1 (5 bases). V gave up 2 bases and J gave up 5 bases, with 12 bases separating them. The CDR3 covers 14 residues. CDR1 and CDR2 (germline): MDHEN, SYDVKM. DNA of the CDR3: TGTGCCAGCAGTTTAGGCGGGGCCCCTTATGGCTACACCTTC. Amino acids: CASSLGGAPYGYTF.

This clone was detected once. CDR3 bases: TGTGCCAGCAGTTTATCACCCCTACCCCCTACGAAGCAGTACTTC. Translation gives CASSLSPLPPTKQYF. The chain recombines TRBV27 with TRBJ2-7, with D uncertain. In germline, CDR1 is MNHEY, CDR2 SMNVEV (reference sequence). The CDR3 consists of 15 residues. V dropped 0 bases and J dropped 8 bases, with 17 bases sitting between them.

This rearrangement joins TRBV29-1 to TRBJ1-6; TRBD1 matches at 8 bases. J gave up 7 bases and V 4 bases, and 3 bases lay outside the gene matches. This CDR3 contains 13 residues. Per the germline V gene, CDR1 is SQVTM and CDR2 is ANQGSEA. The CDR3 coding sequence is TGCAGCGTTGGACAGGGGAAGAATTCACCCCTCCACTTT. Its protein product is CSVGQGKNSPLHF.

J is TRBJ1-4 and V is TRBV7-6; D remains unclear. There are 15 residues in the CDR3. V was clipped by 3 bases and J by 1 base, with 9 bases between them. Germline assignment: CDR1 SGHVS and CDR2 FNYEAQ. CDR3 residues: CASSFVGGTNEKLFF. The CDR3 DNA reads TGTGCCAGCAGCTTCGTAGGAGGAACTAATGAAAAACTGTTTTTT.

The rearrangement joins TRBV6-5 to TRBJ1-1; 9 bases map to TRBD1. Germline V gene sequence: CDR1 MNHEY, CDR2 SVGAGI. The CDR3 extends over 15 amino acids. Trimming cost V 6 bases and J 5 bases; bases outside gene matches: 10. The CDR3 is CASSLTGGVWTEAFF. In DNA form, the CDR3 reads TGTGCCAGCAGCCTAACAGGGGGCGTTTGGACTGAAGCTTTCTTT.

The CDR3 DNA is TGTGCCAGCAGCCAACCTCCGGACGGTCCAGGAGACGAGCAGTACTTC. This sequence encodes CASSQPPDGPGDEQYF. The rearrangement links TRBV7-9 to TRBJ2-7; D remains unclear. The CDR3 is 16 amino acids. V dropped 5 bases and J dropped 5 bases, with 22 bases sitting between them. Germline CDR1 reads SEHNR; CDR2 reads FQNEAQ (reference sequence).

This chain links TRBV6-5 with TRBJ2-5, with D perhaps TRBD2 (6 bases). This CDR3 contains 14 residues. The germline V gene encodes CDR1 MNHEY and CDR2 SVGAGI. V gave up 11 bases and J gave up 2 bases, with 18 bases separating them. The CDR3 DNA follows: TGTGCCCTGGAGGGACCGTTCACTCAAGAGACCCAGTACTTC. As protein: CALEGPFTQETQYF.